The 10 T cell receptor beta chains in this list originate from one sample, sequenced in a study of Tregs in tolerant kidney transplant recipients. Sequencing was performed with immunoSEQ multiplex PCR; in TCRdb, only in-frame clones are kept and a portion is missing. The sample has about 100,000 clones, over 85% seen once. This specimen consisted of CD4+ T cells from blood, obtained before the transplant. The receptors come from a human donor who received a combined kidney and bone marrow transplant.

The chain joins TRBV19 to TRBJ1-1; D is possibly TRBD1 (6 bases). This CDR3 has 13 residues. Germline CDR1 is LNHDA and CDR2 is SQIVND (reference sequence). Trimming took 9 bases from V and 7 from J, leaving 18 bases between them. This chain's CDR3 is CASQSGALGEAFF. The DNA of the CDR3 is TGTGCCAGCCAATCAGGGGCTCTGGGTGAAGCTTTCTTT.

A word on this clone: One end of the junction varies from germline; a read error may be responsible. The rearrangement uses TRBV10-3 and TRBJ1-6; no definite D call. CDR1 ENHRY and CDR2 SYGVKD come from the germline V gene. CDR3 length: 11 amino acids. CDR3 sequence: CAISNNSPLHF. The CDR3 nucleotides read TGTGCCATCAGTAATAATTCCCCCCTCCACTTT.

This rearrangement joins TRBV9 to TRBJ2-3, with D perhaps matching TRBD2 (6 bases). V dropped 3 bases and J dropped 2 bases, with 19 bases sitting between them. The CDR3 is 17 residues long. The germline gives CDR1 SGDLS, CDR2 YYNGEE. Here the CDR3 reads CASSEVEGDLHTDTQYF. In nucleotides, the CDR3 is TGTGCCAGCAGCGAGGTGGAGGGAGACCTCCACACAGATACGCAGTATTTT.

The V gene is TRBV5-4, the J gene TRBJ2-5; a weak D match, TRBD1 (5 bases). The CDR3 contains 15 residues. V gave up 0 bases and J gave up 0 bases, with 9 bases separating them. Germline V gene sequence: CDR1 SGHNT, CDR2 YYREEE (reference sequence). The CDR3 bases are TGTGCCAGCAGCTTGGCAAACAGGTACCAAGAGACCCAGTACTTC. Translation: CASSLANRYQETQYF.

V and J are TRBV7-3 and TRBJ2-3; possible D gene TRBD1, 5 bases. CDR3 length: 15 amino acids. Between the trimmed V and J ends, which lost 0 bases and 0 bases, there was a span of 7 bases. CDR1 SGHTA and CDR2 FQGTGA come from the germline V gene. The CDR3 loop reads CASSLTGQSTDTQYF. CDR3 DNA: TGTGCCAGCAGCTTAACGGGGCAGAGCACAGATACGCAGTATTTT.

This clone was picked up a small number of times. The V and J genes are TRBV6-6 and TRBJ1-5; no definite D call. This CDR3 spans 14 amino acids. Germline CDR1 and CDR2: MNHNY and SVGAGI (reference sequence). With 6 bases removed from V and 2 bases from J, the gap between germline ends came to 11 bases. In DNA form, the CDR3 reads TGTGCCAGCAGGCTATCCGTGGGCAATCAGCCCCAGCATTTT. It codes for CASRLSVGNQPQHF.

In this sample, this clone turned up once. This chain joins TRBV9 and TRBJ1-2; D remains unclear. Per the germline V gene, CDR1 is SGDLS and CDR2 is YYNGEE. The CDR3 spans 14 residues. Trimming took 0 bases from V and 10 from J, leaving 16 bases between them. The CDR3 region is CASSVEVRNIAYTF. The CDR3 DNA sequence: TGTGCCAGCAGCGTAGAAGTCAGGAACATCGCCTACACCTTC.

The count of this clone is one. V usage is TRBV4-1 and J usage is TRBJ2-1; D is ambiguous. CDR1 is MGHRA and CDR2 is YSYEKL in the germline V gene. V dropped 3 bases and J dropped 6 bases, with 6 bases sitting between them. The CDR3 length is 12 residues. The CDR3 protein is CASSHRFNEQFF. Written as DNA, the CDR3 is TGCGCCAGCAGCCATCGGTTCAATGAGCAGTTCTTC.

The chain uses TRBV7-9 and TRBJ1-2, with 8 bases lining up with TRBD1. The length of the CDR3 is 16 residues. V lost 2 bases and J lost 5; bases outside the gene matches: 10. Germline CDR1 SEHNR, CDR2 FQNEAQ (reference sequence). The CDR3 region is CASSLRDRQEIYGYTF. The CDR3 DNA sequence: TGTGCCAGCAGCTTACGGGACAGGCAAGAAATTTATGGCTACACCTTC.

This sequence joins TRBV5-1 and TRBJ1-1; no clear D. The V and J ends lost 5 bases and 6 bases respectively, with 8 bases between them. Germline loops: CDR1 SGHRS, CDR2 YFSETQ. The CDR3 is 11 residues long. Here the CDR3 reads CASRGEAEAFF. The CDR3, as DNA: TGCGCCAGCAGAGGAGAAGCTGAAGCTTTCTTT.